This TCR beta chain came from a study of blood T cell repertoires in COVID-19. Overall study: Acute and convalescent COVID-19 specimens originated in the United States, Italy and Spain. PBMCs, B-cell-depleted T cells, or T cells were the source of the cDNA or gDNA that made up the material.

A few counts support this clone. Looked up from germline, CDR1 is SGHTA and CDR2 is FQGNSA. With V trimmed by 4 bases and J by 2 bases, 2 bases remained unmatched. CDR3 length: 15 amino acids. The authors' processing: It was from reference gene primer amplification that nucleated cell counts were estimated. Clones were sequenced by immunoSEQ multiplex PCR, and TCRdb holds only the in-frame ones, with some missing. For V, J and clone size, that table is used; D and trimming come from the DNA. The sample lists some 76,000 clones; approximately 81% were seen once. The chain is built from TRBV7-2 and TRBJ2-1; 10 positions match TRBD1. This TCR was recovered from an older woman with acute or convalescent COVID-19. Sequenced: peripheral blood. CDR3 sequence reads: CASSSGTGAYNEQFF. The CDR3 DNA follows: TGTGCCAGCAGCTCCGGGACAGGGGCCTACAATGAGCAGTTCTTC.